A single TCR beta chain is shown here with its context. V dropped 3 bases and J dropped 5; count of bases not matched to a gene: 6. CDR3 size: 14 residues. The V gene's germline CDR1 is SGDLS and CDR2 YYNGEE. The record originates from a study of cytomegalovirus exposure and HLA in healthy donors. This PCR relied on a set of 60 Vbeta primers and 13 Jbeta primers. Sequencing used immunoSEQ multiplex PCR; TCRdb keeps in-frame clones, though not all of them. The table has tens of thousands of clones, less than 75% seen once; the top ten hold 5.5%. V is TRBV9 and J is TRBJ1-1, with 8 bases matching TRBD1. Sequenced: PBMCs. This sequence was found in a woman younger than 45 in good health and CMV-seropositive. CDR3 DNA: TGTGCCAGCAGCGAAGAAGACAGGGGAACTGAAGCTTTCTTT. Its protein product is CASSEEDRGTEAFF. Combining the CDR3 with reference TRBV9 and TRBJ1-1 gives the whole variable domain DSGVTQTPKHLITATGQRVTLRCSPRSGDLSVYWYQQSLDQGLQFLIQYYNGEERAKGNILERFSAQQFPDLHSELNLSSLELGDSALYFCASSEEDRGTEAFFGQGTRLTVV.